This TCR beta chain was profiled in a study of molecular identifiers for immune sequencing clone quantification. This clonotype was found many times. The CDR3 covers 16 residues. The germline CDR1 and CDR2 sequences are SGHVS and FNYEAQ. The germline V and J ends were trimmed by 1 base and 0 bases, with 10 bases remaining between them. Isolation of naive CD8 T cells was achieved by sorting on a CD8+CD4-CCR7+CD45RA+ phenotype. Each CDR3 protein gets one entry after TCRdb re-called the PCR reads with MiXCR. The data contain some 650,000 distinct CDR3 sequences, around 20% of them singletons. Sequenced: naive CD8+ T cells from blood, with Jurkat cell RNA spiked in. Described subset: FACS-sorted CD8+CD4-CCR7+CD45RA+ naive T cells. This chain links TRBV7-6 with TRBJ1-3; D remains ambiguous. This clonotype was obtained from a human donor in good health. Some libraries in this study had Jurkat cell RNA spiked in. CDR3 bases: TGTGCCAGCAGCTTAGGTCCCAACCGCTCTGGAAACACCATATATTTT. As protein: CASSLGPNRSGNTIYF.